Sequencing of this TCR beta chain was carried out in a study of cytomegalovirus exposure and HLA in healthy donors. Study-wide findings and caveats: By HLA locus, TCR association rates varied in a later analysis, with DRB1 showing the most and HLA-C the fewest. Earlier results showed most TCR beta V segments being productive about 87% or about 30% of the time. It was reportedly the case that the classifier diagnosed cytomegalovirus status with high specificity and sensitivity.

In the case of this clone: Its target is not known.

This PCR relied on a set of 60 Vbeta primers and 13 Jbeta primers. In the authors' methods: As a later analysis found, there were 70 million to 100 million unique TCR beta chains, of which some 10 million were shared. Using immunoSEQ multiplex PCR, the repertoire was profiled, and TCRdb retains in-frame clones only, with some absent. That table gives V, J and clone size, and the DNA gave D and trimming. Among about 97,000 clones listed, roughly 73% were seen once. Germline V CDR1 and CDR2: MNHNS, SASEGT. J lost 6 bases, V lost 6 bases, and 10 bases had no gene match. The CDR3 has 15 residues. The specimen sequenced was PBMCs. The chain is built from TRBV6-1 and TRBJ2-2, with 7 bases aligning to TRBD2. The source of this sequence is a man aged 40-49 years in good health and CMV-seronegative. CDR3 sequence reads: CASRPNWGGAGELFF. Written as DNA, the CDR3 is TGTGCCAGCAGGCCCAACTGGGGGGGGGCCGGGGAGCTGTTTTTT.